Presented here are 32 T cell receptor beta chains from one specimen sequenced in a study of T cell responses to AZD1222 COVID-19 vaccine. TCRdb keeps only in-frame clones here, not all; method: immunoSEQ multiplex PCR. The table lists approximately 160,000 clones, roughly nine tenths of them singletons. This specimen consisted of peripheral blood, obtained on day 0 of AZD1222 vaccination. All receptors come from an adult in good health.

The sample holds one count of this clone. This chain joins TRBV3-1 (or the pseudogene TRBV3-2) and TRBJ2-1; no definite D call. The CDR3 spans 14 residues. V dropped 4 bases and J dropped 12 bases, with 19 bases sitting between them. Germline CDR1 reads LGHDT; CDR2 reads YNNKEL (reference sequence). The CDR3 bases are TGTGCCAGCAGCCCCAAAGGAGCACCATTTCGGCAGTTCTTC. Its translation: CASSPKGAPFRQFF.

The chain combines TRBV28 with TRBJ1-6, with 7 bases identical to TRBD1. The CDR3 covers 17 residues. Germline V gene sequence: CDR1 MDHEN, CDR2 SYDVKM. V lost 7 bases to trimming and J lost 0 bases; unmatched junction nucleotides: 9. CDR3 sequence (DNA): TGTGCCAGCACCACCTATGCAGGGGGCTCCTATAATTCACCCCTCCACTTT. It specifies CASTTYAGGSYNSPLHF.

The V call is TRBV28, the J call TRBJ1-1; TRBD1 matches at 9 bases. The V gene's germline CDR1 is MDHEN and CDR2 SYDVKM. The CDR3 spans 15 residues. The junction had 11 bases not matched to a gene; V was cut back by 6 bases and J by 6 bases. This CDR3 reads CASSSYTGGAAEAFF. As DNA, the CDR3 is TGTGCCAGCAGCTCTTATACAGGGGGCGCGGCTGAAGCTTTCTTT. Together with reference TRBV28 and TRBJ1-1, the CDR3 gives the full variable domain: DVKVTQSSRYLVKRTGEKVFLECVQDMDHENMFWYRQDPGLGLRLIYFSYDVKMKEKGDIPEGYSVSREKKERFSLILESASTNQTSMYLCASSSYTGGAAEAFFGQGTRLTVV.

The V gene is TRBV5-1, the J gene TRBJ2-7; 7 bases line up with TRBD2. V was clipped by 2 bases and J by 4 bases; unmatched bases: 6. Per germline, CDR1 SGHRS and CDR2 YFSETQ. This CDR3 comprises 14 residues. This CDR3 reads CASSLSQGGYEQYF. CDR3 bases: TGCGCCAGCAGCTTATCCCAGGGAGGGTACGAGCAGTACTTC.

The gene calls are TRBV15 and TRBJ2-7, with 9 bases aligning to TRBD2. Germline values: CDR1 LNHNV, CDR2 YYDKDF (reference sequence). The length of the CDR3 is 15 residues. V lost 3 bases, J lost 3 bases, and 6 bases stayed unmatched. The CDR3 loop reads CATSSRGTSSYEQYF. The CDR3 bases are TGTGCCACCAGCAGTCGCGGGACTAGCAGCTACGAGCAGTACTTC.

A few counts support this clone. The chain has TRBV7-9 and TRBJ1-5, with 7 bases matching TRBD1. Germline V CDR1 and CDR2: SEHNR, FQNEAQ (reference sequence). CDR3 length: 16 residues. The J segment lost 7 bases and the V segment lost 3 bases, leaving 12 bases of the junction unmatched. Here the CDR3 reads CASSLSGSRGDQPQHF. The DNA for the CDR3 is TGTGCCAGCAGCTTGTCCGGATCCAGGGGGGACCAGCCCCAGCATTTT.

This rearrangement joins TRBV7-9 to TRBJ2-6; 14 positions match TRBD2. The germline CDR1 and CDR2 sequences are SEHNR and FQNEAQ (reference sequence). The CDR3 sequence is 18 residues long. The V segment lost 4 bases and the J segment 3 bases; nucleotides outside the gene matches: 5. The CDR3 is CASSSTSGRALGANVLTF. CDR3 sequence (DNA): TGTGCCAGCAGCTCGACTAGCGGGAGGGCCCTTGGGGCCAACGTCCTGACTTTC.

This chain joins TRBV5-5 and TRBJ1-2; TRBD1 might be the D (5 bases). The CDR3 is made up of 15 amino acids. The V and J ends lost 5 bases and 6 bases respectively, with 20 bases between them. CDR1 SGHKS and CDR2 YYEKEE come from the germline V gene (reference sequence). The CDR3 sequence is CASRPRAVQLHGYTF. CDR3 nucleotide sequence: TGTGCCAGCAGACCCAGGGCAGTGCAACTCCATGGCTACACCTTC.

Worth noting for this clone: The sample has other DNA sequences that encode this CDR3 too. The J gene is TRBJ2-1, the V gene TRBV9; perhaps TRBD2 as D (5 bases). Germline CDR1 reads SGDLS; CDR2 reads YYNGEE. The CDR3 totals 15 residues. V shed 1 base and J shed 0 bases, with 8 bases lying between them. In DNA form, the CDR3 reads TGTGCCAGCAGCGTAAGCGGAAGCTCCTACAATGAGCAGTTCTTC. This translates into CASSVSGSSYNEQFF.

The chain links TRBV19 to TRBJ1-1; weak D call: TRBD1 (5 bases). Trimming removed 3 bases from V and 3 bases from J, with 11 bases in between. This CDR3 comprises 14 residues. Germline-derived CDR1 and CDR2 are LNHDA and SQIVND (reference sequence). The CDR3 here is CASSIGTKYTEAFF. CDR3 in DNA: TGTGCCAGTAGTATCGGGACTAAGTACACTGAAGCTTTCTTT.

The chain recombines TRBV19 with TRBJ2-1, with D possibly being TRBD2 (5 bases). Germline CDR1 reads LNHDA; CDR2 reads SQIVND (reference sequence). Trimming stripped 1 base from V and 5 bases from J, with 12 bases between. This CDR3 has 15 residues. The CDR3 spells CASSIGASSNNEQFF. As DNA, the CDR3 is TGTGCCAGTAGTATAGGGGCTAGCAGCAACAATGAGCAGTTCTTC. Variable domain in full (rest from reference TRBV19 and TRBJ2-1): DGGITQSPKYLFRKEGQNVTLSCEQNLNHDAMYWYRQDPGQGLRLIYYSQIVNDFQKGDIAEGYSVSREKKESFPLTVTSAQKNPTAFYLCASSIGASSNNEQFFGPGTRLTVL.

The chain combines TRBV15 with TRBJ2-7, with D tentatively TRBD1 (6 bases). V lost 5 bases and J 3 bases, leaving 11 bases between the germline ends. CDR1 is LNHNV and CDR2 is YYDKDF in the germline V gene (reference sequence). The CDR3 loop spans 13 amino acids. The CDR3 bases are TGTGCCACCAGCGGAGGACAGAACTACGAGCAGTACTTC. Translation gives CATSGGQNYEQYF.

The chain employs TRBV28 and TRBJ1-6; D is ambiguous. The CDR3 runs 15 residues. The V and J ends lost 8 bases and 2 bases respectively, with 13 bases between them. Germline lookup yields CDR1 MDHEN and CDR2 SYDVKM. The CDR3 DNA follows: TGTGCCAGCTCCTCCCGGAGGACCTATAATTCACCCCTCCACTTT. Encoded protein: CASSSRRTYNSPLHF.

This clone occurred once. CDR3 in amino acids: CASSESTNTRGQYF. CDR3 sequence (DNA): TGCGCCAGCAGTGAGTCAACGAATACCAGGGGACAGTACTTC. The chain is built from TRBV10-1 and TRBJ2-7; a weak D match, TRBD1 (6 bases). This CDR3 has 14 amino acids. Looked up from germline, CDR1 is WNHNN and CDR2 is SYGVQD (reference sequence). V lost 0 bases to trimming and J lost 10 bases, with 16 bases between them.

The chain carries TRBV18 and TRBJ1-3; possible D gene TRBD1, 6 bases. Germline V gives CDR1 KGHSH, CDR2 LQKENI. The CDR3 is made up of 15 amino acids. The germline V and J ends were trimmed by 2 bases and 6 bases, with 14 bases remaining between them. For the CDR3, the DNA is TGTGCCAGCTCACCAGCAACAGGGCGGCCAAACACCATATATTTT. This codes for CASSPATGRPNTIYF.

The V gene is TRBV11-3, the J gene TRBJ2-1; 11 bases fit TRBD2. Germline V gene lookup returns CDR1 SGHNT and CDR2 YENEEA. The length of the CDR3 is 15 residues. Trimming cost V 5 bases and J 6 bases; bases outside gene matches: 6. The chain's CDR3 is CASSPAGLAGNEQFF. CDR3 bases: TGTGCCAGCAGCCCCGCCGGACTAGCGGGCAATGAGCAGTTCTTC. The whole variable domain, remainder taken from reference TRBV11-3 and TRBJ2-1, is EAGVVQSPRYKIIEKKQPVAFWCNPISGHNTLYWYLQNLGQGPELLIRYENEEAVDDSQLPKDRFSAERLKGVDSTLKIQPAELGDSAVYLCASSPAGLAGNEQFFGPGTRLTVL.

This clone was seen only a few times. At one of its ends the junction is not consistent with the germline gene, which may arise from a read error. V gene TRBV27 combines with J gene TRBJ2-2; 8 bases are shared with TRBD2. The germline V gene has CDR1 MNHEY and CDR2 SMNVEV (reference sequence). This CDR3 contains 15 residues. The CDR3 here is CASSISGLGHGELFF. The CDR3, as DNA: TGTGCCAGCAGTATATCGGGACTAGGACACGGGGAGCTGTTTTTT.

The chain is built from TRBV29-1 and TRBJ2-7; 8 positions agree with TRBD1. Germline lookup yields CDR1 SQVTM and CDR2 ANQGSEA. The CDR3 sequence is 13 residues long. Trimming took 7 bases from V and 3 from J; bases not matched to a gene: 8. The CDR3 reads CSARGQGIYEQYF. The CDR3 region has the DNA TGCAGCGCTAGAGGACAGGGTATCTACGAGCAGTACTTC.

The gene calls are TRBV19 and TRBJ1-1; D might be TRBD1 (6 bases). V was cut by 3 bases and J by 4 bases, with 18 bases left in between. Germline-derived CDR1 and CDR2 are LNHDA and SQIVND (reference sequence). The CDR3 is 16 residues long. The CDR3 sequence is CASSMFLSKGGTEAFF. CDR3 bases: TGTGCCAGTAGTATGTTTCTCTCGAAAGGGGGCACTGAAGCTTTCTTT.

The chain is built from TRBV5-6 and TRBJ2-2; 8 bases are a match to TRBD2. V shed 0 bases, J shed 7 bases, and the junction held 5 bases outside the gene matches. Germline CDR1 reads SGHDT; CDR2 reads YYEEEE. The CDR3 has 15 amino acids. This CDR3 is CASSLGGLVIGELFF. The CDR3 DNA reads TGTGCCAGCAGCTTGGGGGGACTAGTGATCGGGGAGCTGTTTTTT.

This chain uses TRBV30 with TRBJ2-1; 7 bases are a match to TRBD1. This CDR3 has 16 amino acids. Germline loops: CDR1 GTSNPN, CDR2 SVGIG (reference sequence). Trimming took 3 bases from V and 3 from J; bases not matched to a gene: 11. CDR3 region: CAWRDRRGFLYNEQFF. In nucleotides, the CDR3 is TGTGCCTGGAGAGACCGCAGGGGGTTTCTCTACAATGAGCAGTTCTTC.

This chain uses TRBV30 with TRBJ2-1; either TRBD1 or TRBD2 may fit D (5 bases each). V lost 0 bases and J 6 bases, leaving 6 bases between the germline ends. This CDR3 is 12 amino acids long. The V gene's germline CDR1 is GTSNPN and CDR2 SVGIG (reference sequence). DNA for the CDR3: TGTGCCTGGAGTGTGAGGGGCAATGAGCAGTTCTTC. Its protein product is CAWSVRGNEQFF.

This clone has a single count. The CDR3: CASSEPGANTGELFF. CDR3 DNA: TGTGCCAGCAGTGAGCCAGGGGCCAACACCGGGGAGCTGTTTTTT. The chain recombines TRBV6-1 with TRBJ2-2; D perhaps matches TRBD1 (6 bases). V lost 3 bases and J 2 bases, leaving 10 bases between the germline ends. The germline gives CDR1 MNHNS, CDR2 SASEGT. This CDR3 is 15 amino acids long.

The rearrangement links TRBV27 to TRBJ2-2; TRBD1 might be the D (5 bases). The V and J ends lost 5 bases and 4 bases respectively, with 14 bases between them. Germline V gene lookup returns CDR1 MNHEY and CDR2 SMNVEV (reference sequence). The length of the CDR3 is 15 residues. In DNA form, the CDR3 reads TGTGCCAGCAGTGCCCAGGGATATAGCACCGGGGAGCTGTTTTTT. Protein sequence: CASSAQGYSTGELFF.

The chain links TRBV5-1 to TRBJ1-5; TRBD1 matches at 9 bases. V was clipped by 4 bases and J by 6 bases; unmatched bases: 5. Per germline, CDR1 SGHRS and CDR2 YFSETQ. The CDR3 loop spans 14 amino acids. CDR3 in DNA: TGCGCCAGCAGCCCCGGACAGGGGAGTCAGCCCCAGCATTTT. Amino acid sequence: CASSPGQGSQPQHF. Using reference TRBV5-1 and TRBJ1-5 for the parts outside the CDR3, the full variable domain is KAGVTQTPRYLIKTRGQQVTLSCSPISGHRSVSWYQQTPGQGLQFLFEYFSETQRNKGNFPGRFSGRQFSNSRSEMNVSTLELGDSALYLCASSPGQGSQPQHFGDGTRLSIL.

The gene calls are TRBV5-1 and TRBJ2-1; D possibly corresponds to TRBD2 (6 bases). The CDR3 runs 17 residues. Trimming cost V 1 base and J 8 bases, with 22 bases left between them. Germline V gene data show CDR1 as SGHRS and CDR2 as YFSETQ. The CDR3 is CASSLMRGLMFRDEQFF. As DNA, the CDR3 is TGCGCCAGCAGCTTGATGCGGGGTTTAATGTTTCGGGATGAGCAGTTCTTC.

V is TRBV9 and J is TRBJ1-4; D unresolved. Germline CDR1 and CDR2: SGDLS and YYNGEE. The CDR3 extends over 16 amino acids. V was pared by 1 base and J by 5 bases, with 15 bases between. Written as DNA, the CDR3 is TGTGCCAGCAGCGTATCCCCAGGCCACTTCAATGAAAAACTGTTTTTT. Encoded protein: CASSVSPGHFNEKLFF. The variable domain in full, with the rest retrieved from reference TRBV9 and TRBJ1-4, is DSGVTQTPKHLITATGQRVTLRCSPRSGDLSVYWYQQSLDQGLQFLIQYYNGEERAKGNILERFSAQQFPDLHSELNLSSLELGDSALYFCASSVSPGHFNEKLFFGSGTQLSVL.

The V gene is TRBV6-5, the J gene TRBJ2-7, with 7 bases lining up with TRBD1. The CDR3 runs 14 residues. Germline CDR1 and CDR2: MNHEY and SVGAGI. The trim removed 7 bases at V and 2 bases at J, leaving 8 bases unmatched. CDR3 bases: TGTGCCAGCATTCCCGGGACAGCCCCCTACGAGCAGTACTTC. Translating it yields CASIPGTAPYEQYF.

The rearrangement links TRBV7-2 to TRBJ2-7, with D uncertain. There are 13 residues in the CDR3. V gave up 4 bases and J gave up 3 bases, with 10 bases separating them. Germline V gene lookup returns CDR1 SGHTA and CDR2 FQGNSA. DNA of the CDR3: TGTGCCAGCAGCTATACGGACGGCTACGAGCAGTACTTC. Protein product: CASSYTDGYEQYF.

The rearrangement uses TRBV5-8 and TRBJ2-3, with a tentative D call TRBD2 (7 bases). This CDR3 spans 14 amino acids. Looked up from germline, CDR1 is SGHTS and CDR2 is YDEGEE. V gave up 2 bases and J gave up 3 bases, with 10 bases separating them. CDR3 region: CASSFKGGTDTQYF. The CDR3 region has the DNA TGTGCCAGCAGCTTCAAGGGGGGGACAGATACGCAGTATTTT.

The V gene is TRBV9, the J gene TRBJ1-1; the match to TRBD1 covers 8 bases. Germline CDR1 and CDR2: SGDLS and YYNGEE. The junction had 3 bases not matched to a gene; V was cut back by 2 bases and J by 3 bases. There are 14 residues in the CDR3. The CDR3: CASSVLQGDTEAFF. The DNA of the CDR3 is TGTGCCAGCAGCGTCTTACAGGGGGACACTGAAGCTTTCTTT.

This clone was observed a single time. V is TRBV7-8 and J is TRBJ1-2; 8 bases map to TRBD1. This CDR3 is 16 amino acids long. Germline V gene lookup returns CDR1 SGHVS and CDR2 FQNEAQ. Trimming removed 0 bases from V and 0 bases from J; junction bases left unmatched: 3. The CDR3 protein is CASSLARTGTNYGYTF. CDR3 in DNA: TGTGCCAGCAGCTTAGCGAGGACAGGGACTAACTATGGCTACACCTTC.